These T cell receptor beta chains were read from a single sample in a study of T-cell memory formation after mild COVID-19. Using its own MiXCR run on the 5' RACE reads, TCRdb lists one record per CDR3 protein. The sample includes around 200,000 distinct CDR3 sequences, 27% of them seen just once. The sample taken for sequencing was PBMCs or a T cell subset sorted from them (not recorded which). Source of these receptors: an adult woman who had mild COVID-19 (a few samples of this study predate the infection). Cell type and time point are not known. CDR3s include the opening cysteine and the closing phenylalanine or tryptophan. The D gene is left open where the match is weak. Size is stated for part of the rows, as once, few or many counts, or as a class when the clone is expanded.

J	D	size	V	length	DNA	CDR3
TRBJ1-1	-	-	TRBV3-1	18	TGTGCCAGCAGCCAAGAATCCCACGCGGGGGGGGAGAACACTGAAGCTTTCTTT	CASSQESHAGGENTEAFF
TRBJ2-7	TRBD1	-	TRBV7-2	15	TGTGCCAGCAGCTCCGGGACAGGGGGCCCGTACGAGCAGTACTTC	CASSSGTGGPYEQYF
TRBJ2-3	TRBD2	-	TRBV7-6	16	TGTGCCAGCAGTTCGCGTAGCGGGGCAAAGGCAGATACGCAGTATTTT	CASSSRSGAKADTQYF
TRBJ2-7	TRBD2	-	TRBV3-1	12	TGTGCCAGCAGCCAAGACGGGGGGAAACAGTACTTC	CASSQDGGKQYF
TRBJ2-3	-	-	TRBV7-6	15	TGTGCCAGCAGCTTAACGGCGGGGGCCTCAGATACGCAGTATTTT	CASSLTAGASDTQYF
TRBJ2-7	TRBD2	-	TRBV10-3	15	TGTGCCATCAGTGAGTCGTTTCCGGGGGGCTACGAGCAGTACTTC	CAISESFPGGYEQYF
TRBJ2-7	-	few	TRBV12-3/TRBV12-4	14	TGTGCCAGCAGGCGAGACCAGGAATCCTACGAGCAGTACTTC	CASRRDQESYEQYF
TRBJ1-5	TRBD1	-	TRBV11-2	16	TGTGCCAGCAGCTTAGGACAGGGGGCACGCTATCAGCCCCAGCATTTT	CASSLGQGARYQPQHF
TRBJ2-2	-	-	TRBV13	14	TGTGCCAGCAGCTTAGGAAGGTACACCGGGGAGCTGTTTTTT	CASSLGRYTGELFF
TRBJ2-1	-	-	TRBV18	15	TGTGCCAGCTCACCTCGGGAGAAGATCTACAATGAGCAGTTCTTC	CASSPREKIYNEQFF
TRBJ2-7	-	few	TRBV10-3	17	TGTGCCATCAGTGAGTCGGTCGGGACGGCCCTAGAGGACGAGCAGTACTTC	CAISESVGTALEDEQYF
TRBJ2-2	TRBD2	-	TRBV7-2	20	TGTGCCAGCAGCTTAGTTGCGGGACTAGCGGGAGTTTTTTACACCGGGGAGCTGTTTTTT	CASSLVAGLAGVFYTGELFF
TRBJ2-5	-	-	TRBV7-2	15	TGTGCCAGCAGCTTAGATCGGACTTTTCAAGAGACCCAGTACTTC	CASSLDRTFQETQYF
TRBJ1-4	TRBD1	-	TRBV7-9	16	TGTGCCAGCAGCCAAAGCGGACAGGGGATAAATGAAAAACTGTTTTTT	CASSQSGQGINEKLFF
TRBJ1-2	TRBD1	-	TRBV19	16	TGTGCCAGTAGTATGGCCAGGGGGCGTACGCAATTAGGCTACACCTTC	CASSMARGRTQLGYTF
TRBJ1-1	TRBD1	-	TRBV5-1	13	TGCGCCAGCAGCTGGACAGGGGGCACTGAAGCTTTCTTT	CASSWTGGTEAFF
TRBJ1-1	TRBD1	-	TRBV5-1	15	TGCGCCAGCAGCTTGGATGGGGCAGGGGGCACTGAAGCTTTCTTT	CASSLDGAGGTEAFF
TRBJ2-6	TRBD1	few	TRBV9	18	TGTGCCAGCAGCACCGGACAGGGGGCGGTCTCTGGGGCCAACGTCCTGACTTTC	CASSTGQGAVSGANVLTF
TRBJ1-5	-	-	TRBV12-3/TRBV12-4	13	TGTGCCAGCAGTTTCAGGTTAAATCAGCCCCAGCATTTT	CASSFRLNQPQHF
TRBJ2-5	-	-	TRBV20-1	14	TGCAGTGCTAGCCTCCCTGGACTTGAAGAGACCCAGTACTTC	CSASLPGLEETQYF
TRBJ2-1	-	many	TRBV24-1	14	TGTGCCACCAGTGAGAGCCGGGGCTACAATGAGCAGTTCTTC	CATSESRGYNEQFF
TRBJ2-2	-	-	TRBV3-1	13	TGTGCCAGCAGCCAAGCGAGGACCGGGGAGCTGTTTTTT	CASSQARTGELFF
TRBJ1-2	-	few	TRBV30	14	TGTGCGCTTTTCCCCGGACAGATAAACTATGGCTACACCTTC	CALFPGQINYGYTF
TRBJ2-1	TRBD2	-	TRBV2	14	TGTGCCAGCAGGGAAGGACTAGCGGGCGATGAGCAGTTCTTC	CASREGLAGDEQFF
TRBJ2-7	TRBD2	-	TRBV4-3	15	TGCGCCAGCAGCCAAGGGACTAGCGATCAGTACGAGCAGTACTTC	CASSQGTSDQYEQYF
TRBJ1-2	-	few	TRBV6-1	14	TGTGCCAGCAGTGACCGACGGACCAACTATGGCTACACCTTC	CASSDRRTNYGYTF
TRBJ2-1	TRBD2	-	TRBV7-6	15	TGTGCCAGCAGCACGAGCGGGAGTTCCTACAATGAGCAGTTCTTC	CASSTSGSSYNEQFF
TRBJ2-3	TRBD1	-	TRBV5-1	16	TGCGCCAGCAGCTTGGGAGGGACAGGGGCGACAGATACGCAGTATTTT	CASSLGGTGATDTQYF
TRBJ2-1	-	-	TRBV9	17	TGTGCCAGCAGCGTAGAGTCCGGACCCCAGCAATACAATGAGCAGTTCTTC	CASSVESGPQQYNEQFF
TRBJ1-1	-	many	TRBV20-1	15	TGCAGTGCTAGAGAAGATAGGACAGTGAACACTGAAGCTTTCTTT	CSAREDRTVNTEAFF
TRBJ1-2	TRBD1	few	TRBV29-1	14	TGCAGCGTTGAATCGGCCCAGGGGGCGGATGGCTACACCTTC	CSVESAQGADGYTF
TRBJ1-1	-	few	TRBV29-1	11	TGCAGCGTTGGACAGAACACTGAAGCTTTCTTT	CSVGQNTEAFF
TRBJ2-5	TRBD2	-	TRBV29-1	14	TGCAGCGTTGAACCAGCGGGGGGACAAGAGACCCAGTACTTC	CSVEPAGGQETQYF
TRBJ2-2	-	-	TRBV20-1	15	TGCAGTGCTAGACCGGAAGCCCGAGGCACCGGGGAGCTGTTTTTT	CSARPEARGTGELFF
TRBJ2-3	-	-	TRBV20-1	14	TGCAGTGCCCAGAGGGGAAAGGGCACAGATACGCAGTATTTT	CSAQRGKGTDTQYF
TRBJ2-5	-	few	TRBV5-8	14	TGTGCCAGCAGCTGGGGACGCGGGCGAGAGACCCAGTACTTC	CASSWGRGRETQYF
TRBJ2-7	-	-	TRBV15	14	TGTGCCACCAGCAGAGATATGACAGCTTACGAGCAGTACTTC	CATSRDMTAYEQYF
TRBJ2-1	TRBD2	few	TRBV27	15	TGTGCCAGCGGAACCCTAGCGGGGGGGTACAATGAGCAGTTCTTC	CASGTLAGGYNEQFF
TRBJ2-3	-	few	TRBV24-1	15	TGTGCCACCAGTGATCCTCACTACGGTTTAGATACGCAGTATTTT	CATSDPHYGLDTQYF
TRBJ1-6	-	few	TRBV7-6	18	TGTGCCAGCACCATTAATGGGGGGCGCGGAATATCTAATTCACCCCTCCACTTT	CASTINGGRGISNSPLHF
TRBJ2-5	-	-	TRBV9	15	TGTGCCAGCAGCGTAGCTAGCAAACAGCAAGAGACCCAGTACTTC	CASSVASKQQETQYF
TRBJ1-5	TRBD1	-	TRBV20-1	13	TGCAGTGCTGACAGGGGAGGCAATCAGCCCCAGCATTTT	CSADRGGNQPQHF